This TCR beta chain comes out of a study of cytomegalovirus exposure and HLA in healthy donors. Study at large: Out of about 180 million T cells, an earlier analysis found roughly 100 million unique TCR beta sequences in total.

The PCR employed 60 Vbeta primers together with 13 Jbeta primers. The repertoire was sequenced with immunoSEQ multiplex PCR; TCRdb's copy has only in-frame clones and lacks some. Among 92,000 or so clones listed, 65% were seen once. This CDR3 is built from 15 residues. V shed 5 bases and J 4 bases; nucleotides not matched to a gene: 4. Germline assignment: CDR1 SGHVS and CDR2 FQNEAQ. The chain links TRBV7-8 to TRBJ2-3, with 12 positions matching TRBD2. The receptor was isolated from a woman between 50 and 59 years old in good health and CMV-seropositive. The sequenced sample consisted of PBMCs. The CDR3 loop reads CASSPSGGVPDTQYF. Written as DNA, the CDR3 is TGTGCCAGCAGCCCTAGCGGGGGGGTCCCAGATACGCAGTATTTT.